This T cell receptor (beta chain) derives from a study of blood T cells in healthy people across ages. Study-level findings and limits: More naive CD4+ cells and higher diversity were found in long-lived than in aged donors.

Ranging in age from about 6 to 100, the donors were healthy Caucasian individuals from Russia. Ten milliliters was the volume of peripheral blood drawn from each donor. Total RNA, at least 5.5 micrograms per sample, was extracted from PBMCs. Using a J-beta primer mix together with a sample-barcoded 5' primer, a second PCR was run for roughly 6 to 12 cycles. From the 5' RACE reads, TCRdb called clonotypes with MiXCR, one entry per CDR3 protein. Here the sample spans over 550,000 distinct CDR3 sequences, roughly 31% being singletons. The sample holds many counts of this clonotype. Its antigen is undetermined. The receptor comes from a woman of 80 years or more in good health. The sample comprised blood.

CDR3 in DNA: TGTGCCAGCAGCCCCCCCCGGCAGGGCTACTCTGGGGCCAACGTCCTGACTTTC. This gives the protein CASSPPRQGYSGANVLTF. The V gene is TRBV7-9, the J gene TRBJ2-6; maybe TRBD1 (5 bases). CDR3 length: 18 residues. Germline V gives CDR1 SEHNR, CDR2 FQNEAQ (reference sequence). Trimming shortened V by 5 bases and J by 0 bases, and 17 bases separated the two germline ends.